This T cell receptor beta chain was captured in a study of identifying expanded T cells in peripheral blood. Study findings and constraints: Over around two and four weeks, about 15 and 19 clones changed, versus around 1.2 between replicates. Approximately two-week clone count variance significantly increased as total template count grew.

As concerns this clone: What it binds is not known.

The CDR3 is 14 amino acids. The germline V gene encodes CDR1 WSHSY and CDR2 SAAADI. Trimming took off 7 bases at V and 5 bases at J, with 15 bases between the two ends. Collection occurred without any documented infections or immune events in donors. Libraries were prepared by immunoSEQ multiplex PCR; TCRdb keeps only in-frame clonotypes and omits some of them. This sample carries 58,000 or so clones, about 85% of them seen once, and the ten largest clones take about a fifth. Sequencing was carried out using blood. The TCR comes from a person aged 18 to 69 in good health. The chain combines TRBV10-2 with TRBJ2-1; D might be TRBD2 (5 bases). The CDR3 is CASTQDWGNNEQFF. CDR3 DNA sequence: TGCGCCAGCACCCAGGACTGGGGAAACAATGAGCAGTTCTTC.